This T cell receptor (beta chain) stems from a study of a mutant IDH1 vaccine in newly diagnosed glioma. Study details: Among treated patients, 62.5% were male and roughly 38% female, and mean age was 40.4 years.

TCRdb's table, derived via immunoSEQ multiplex PCR, lists solely in-frame clones and lacks some. The profile shows about 43,000 clones, about 88% of them singletons. As to this clone: Its antigen is undetermined.

The V gene lost 7 bases and the J gene lost 1 base, with 11 bases spanning the gap. Per germline, CDR1 MNHNS and CDR2 SASEGT. The CDR3 runs 13 residues. Time point here: week 23, last vaccination. What each vaccine dose contained was 300 ug of mutant IDH1 20-mer peptide, accompanied by topical imiquimod. New WHO grade 3 or 4 IDH1-mutant, ATRX-lost astrocytomas were present in all donors. This clonotype originated in a woman younger than 35 with glioma. Some clones in this sample may be carry-over from other donors' samples. The V call is TRBV6-1, the J call TRBJ2-7, with a tentative D call TRBD2 (6 bases). This material consisted of PBMCs, taken from a glioma patient whose treatment included an IDH1 peptide vaccine. The CDR3 coding sequence is TGTGCCAGCACCCCCCGGGGGTCCTACGAGCAGTACTTC. This translates into CASTPRGSYEQYF.